This record concerns one T cell receptor (beta chain) sequence. Its target is not known. The data belong to a study of CD8 T cells in Susac syndrome. Study findings and constraints: Only a relatively small number of individuals were included in the TCR sequencing and HLA analysis.

Per the germline V gene, CDR1 is SQVTM and CDR2 is ANQGSEA. The CDR3 has 14 amino acids. Losses at the gene ends were 4 bases for V and 4 bases for J; bases not matched to a gene: 5. It was healthy donors who served as the controls, matched for age and sex. RNA, at roughly 0.45 to 1 ug, was reverse transcribed with random hexamers. Multiplex immunoSEQ PCR targeted 54 Vbeta and 13 Jbeta TCR beta segments. A single record per CDR3 protein comes from TCRdb applying MiXCR to the immunoSEQ multiplex PCR reads. The top ten clones hold roughly 0.15% of a sample with 150,000 to 200,000 distinct CDR3 sequences, about 94% of them seen once.

This TCR came from a human donor in good health. Sequencing was done on a sample of CD4+ T cells from PBMCs. The rearrangement joins TRBV29-1 to TRBJ1-5; TRBD1 agrees at 9 bases. The CDR3 loop reads CSVVVQGANQPQHF. DNA of the CDR3: TGCAGCGTTGTGGTACAGGGGGCGAATCAGCCCCAGCATTTT.